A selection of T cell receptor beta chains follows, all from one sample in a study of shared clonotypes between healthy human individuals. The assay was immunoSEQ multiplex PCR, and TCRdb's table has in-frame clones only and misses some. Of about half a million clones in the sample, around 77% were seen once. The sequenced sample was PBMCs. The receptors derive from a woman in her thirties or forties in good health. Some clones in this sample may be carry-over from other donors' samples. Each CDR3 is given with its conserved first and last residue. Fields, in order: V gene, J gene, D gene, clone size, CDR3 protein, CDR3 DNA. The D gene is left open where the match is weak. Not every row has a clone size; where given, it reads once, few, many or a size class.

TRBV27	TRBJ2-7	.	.	CASSAQGPYEQYF	TGTGCCAGCAGCGCACAGGGTCCCTACGAGCAGTACTTC
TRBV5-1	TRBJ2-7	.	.	CASSLAGNYEQYF	TGCGCCAGCAGCTTGGCAGGCAACTACGAGCAGTACTTC
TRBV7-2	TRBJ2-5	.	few	CASSPQPSYGSWETQYF	TGTGCCAGCAGCCCACAGCCTAGCTACGGGTCGTGGGAGACCCAGTACTTC
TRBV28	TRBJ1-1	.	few	CASSLRGEGTEAFF	TGTGCCAGCAGTTTAAGGGGTGAGGGCACTGAAGCTTTCTTT
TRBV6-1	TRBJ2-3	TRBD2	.	CASSETSGHTDTQYF	TGTGCCAGCAGTGAGACTAGCGGGCACACAGATACGCAGTATTTT
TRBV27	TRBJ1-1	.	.	CASSFRAATEAFF	TGTGCCAGCAGTTTCCGGGCAGCCACTGAAGCTTTCTTT
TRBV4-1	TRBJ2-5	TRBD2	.	CASRRTSGSGRETRYF	TGCGCCAGCAGGCGGACTAGCGGGAGTGGCCGAGAGACCCGGTACTTC
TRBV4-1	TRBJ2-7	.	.	CASSQDPAGAYEQYF	TGCGCCAGCAGCCAAGACCCGGCAGGGGCCTACGAGCAGTACTTC
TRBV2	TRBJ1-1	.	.	CASSDERDTEAFF	TGTGCCAGCAGTGACGAGAGGGATACTGAAGCTTTCTTT
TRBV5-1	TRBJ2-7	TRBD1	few	CASSLFPGQGAYEQYF	TGCGCCAGCAGCTTGTTCCCGGGACAGGGGGCCTACGAGCAGTACTTC
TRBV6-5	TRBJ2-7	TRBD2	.	CASRSTGTSFREQYF	TGTGCCAGCAGATCAACCGGGACTAGCTTTCGAGAGCAGTACTTC
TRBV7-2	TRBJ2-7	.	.	CASSLGPEVAYEQYF	TGTGCCAGCAGCTTAGGACCCGAAGTGGCCTACGAGCAGTACTTC
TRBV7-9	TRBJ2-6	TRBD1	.	CASSLWANRGPGANVLTF	TGTGCCAGCAGCTTATGGGCCAACAGGGGCCCTGGGGCCAACGTCCTGACTTTC
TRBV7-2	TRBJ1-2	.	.	CASSLDYRFNGYTF	TGTGCCAGCAGCTTAGACTACAGGTTTAATGGCTACACCTTC
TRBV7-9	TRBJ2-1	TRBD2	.	CASSWGREGNEQFF	TGTGCCAGCAGCTGGGGGAGGGAAGGCAATGAGCAGTTCTTC
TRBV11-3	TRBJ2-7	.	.	CASSVGTGYEQYF	TGTGCCAGCAGCGTCGGTACGGGGTACGAGCAGTACTTC
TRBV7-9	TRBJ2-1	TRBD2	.	CASSSGLATEDEQFF	TGTGCCAGCAGCTCTGGACTAGCGACTGAGGACGAGCAGTTCTTC
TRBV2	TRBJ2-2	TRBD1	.	CASRNTGGKSGELFF	TGTGCCAGCAGGAACACAGGGGGCAAGTCCGGGGAGCTGTTTTTT
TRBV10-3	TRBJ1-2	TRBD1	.	CAIGGGQGIGYGYTF	TGTGCCATCGGTGGCGGACAGGGGATTGGCTATGGCTACACCTTC
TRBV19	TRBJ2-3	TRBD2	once	CASSSGSGTDTQYF	TGTGCCAGTAGTAGCGGGAGCGGCACAGATACGCAGTATTTT
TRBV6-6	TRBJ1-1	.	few	CASRQGGTEAFF	TGTGCCAGCAGGCAAGGGGGCACTGAAGCTTTCTTT
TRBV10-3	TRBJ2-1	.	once	CAISAEGFENNEQFF	TGTGCCATCAGTGCAGAAGGATTTGAGAACAATGAGCAGTTCTTC
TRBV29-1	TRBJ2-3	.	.	CSVEPPSGTLGTDTQYF	TGCAGCGTTGAACCACCATCCGGGACACTAGGCACAGATACGCAGTATTTT
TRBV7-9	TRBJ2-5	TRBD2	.	CASSIGLAGIETQYF	TGTGCCAGCAGCATCGGACTAGCGGGAATAGAGACCCAGTACTTC
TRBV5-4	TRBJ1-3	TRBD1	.	CASSLRTGSGNTIYF	TGTGCCAGCAGCTTACGGACAGGCTCTGGAAACACCATATATTTT
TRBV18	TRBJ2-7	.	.	CASSPRWEGDSMEQYF	TGTGCCAGCTCACCAAGGTGGGAAGGGGACTCCATGGAGCAGTACTTC
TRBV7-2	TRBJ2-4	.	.	CASSLTALAKNIQYF	TGTGCCAGCAGCCTCACAGCGTTAGCCAAAAACATTCAGTACTTC
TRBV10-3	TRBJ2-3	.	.	CAISGEVEDTQYF	TGTGCCATCAGTGGTGAGGTTGAAGATACGCAGTATTTT
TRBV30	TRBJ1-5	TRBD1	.	CAWSVIGTAFNQPQHF	TGTGCCTGGAGTGTAATAGGGACAGCGTTTAATCAGCCCCAGCATTTT
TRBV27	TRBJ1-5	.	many	CASSFQSNQPQHF	TGTGCCAGCAGTTTCCAGTCGAATCAGCCCCAGCATTTT
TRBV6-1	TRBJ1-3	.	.	CASKRSGSGNTIYF	TGTGCCAGCAAGCGATCCGGCTCTGGAAACACCATATATTTT
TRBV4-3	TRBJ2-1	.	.	CASSQDRRGRALPVQFF	TGCGCCAGCAGCCAAGATCGCAGGGGGAGGGCCCTGCCGGTGCAGTTCTTC
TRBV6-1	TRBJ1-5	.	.	CASSELLGLYSNQPQHF	TGTGCCAGCAGTGAACTCCTCGGACTTTATAGCAATCAGCCCCAGCATTTT
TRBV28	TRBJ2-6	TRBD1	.	CASSPGGTGASGANVLTF	TGTGCCAGCAGTCCCGGAGGGACAGGGGCTTCTGGGGCCAACGTCCTGACTTTC
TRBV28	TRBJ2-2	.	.	CASSLSGAARGTGELFF	TGTGCCAGCAGTTTATCAGGGGCGGCCAGGGGCACCGGGGAGCTGTTTTTT
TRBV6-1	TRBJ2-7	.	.	CASTRMAGDYEQYF	TGTGCCAGCACCCGCATGGCAGGGGACTACGAGCAGTACTTC
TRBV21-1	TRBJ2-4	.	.	CASSKLGGIAKNIQYF	TGTGCCAGCAGCAAACTAGGCGGAATAGCCAAAAACATTCAGTACTTC